The source of this T cell receptor beta chain is a study of early T cells in non-severe SARS-CoV-2 infection. Background on the study: The chains were unpaired, and the sequenced material was bulk RNA from unsorted whole blood. Findings and caveats of the study: Reliance on VDJdb matching favored anti-spike CD8 responses; private and CD4 specificities were missed.

This clonotype has just a few counts. Its antigen remains unknown. TCRdb recomputed calls from the 5' RACE reads with MiXCR, one row per CDR3 protein. The table lists over 80,000 distinct CDR3 sequences, approximately 12% of them singletons. Trimming pared 0 bases from V and 4 bases from J, leaving 10 bases between. This CDR3 has 14 amino acids. Germline V lookup: CDR1 SGHRS, CDR2 YFSETQ. Sequencing was performed on whole blood, taken at baseline. The receptor's source is an adult who was a healthcare worker with PCR-confirmed SARS-CoV-2 infection or an uninfected control (not recorded which). The V call is TRBV5-1, the J call TRBJ1-2; D perhaps matches TRBD1 (6 bases). Here the CDR3 reads CASSLAGGVYGYTF. CDR3 coding DNA: TGCGCCAGCAGCTTGGCGGGGGGCGTCTATGGCTACACCTTC.